One and the same sample provided the 9 T cell receptor beta chains below, sequenced in a study of shared clonotypes between healthy human individuals. Clones were sequenced by immunoSEQ multiplex PCR, and TCRdb holds only the in-frame ones, with some missing. This sample yields over 2 million clones, of which about 95% are seen a single time; about 1.1% belongs to the top ten. Naive-designated CD8 cells lacked CD45RO, were positively enriched for CCR7, and omitted terminally differentiated effector memory CD45RA+ cells. Source material: naive CD8+ T cells sorted from blood. Source of these receptors: a man between 18 and 29 years old in good health.

This clone was counted once. This sample includes further DNA sequences coding for the same CDR3. The rearrangement uses TRBV11-3 and TRBJ2-1; D unresolved. Trimming removed 1 base from V and 3 bases from J, with 4 bases in between. Germline CDR1 SGHNT, CDR2 YENEEA. The CDR3 consists of 13 residues. The CDR3 region has the DNA TGTGCCAGCAGCTTAGGGCTCTACAATGAGCAGTTCTTC. The encoded protein is CASSLGLYNEQFF.

V and J are TRBV7-2 and TRBJ2-7, with 8 bases lining up with TRBD2. This CDR3 comprises 14 residues. With 2 bases clipped from V and 2 bases from J, the junction kept 2 bases outside the gene matches. Germline-derived CDR1 and CDR2 are SGHTA and FQGNSA. CDR3 loop: CASSLFGGAYEQYF. The CDR3 nucleotides are TGTGCCAGCAGCTTATTCGGGGGGGCCTACGAGCAGTACTTC.

The chain carries TRBV19 and TRBJ1-5; TRBD1 agrees at 7 bases. Germline trimming cut 9 bases from V and 1 base from J; bases unmatched to any gene: 6. The CDR3 spans 14 residues. Germline lookup yields CDR1 LNHDA and CDR2 SQIVND (reference sequence). In nucleotides, the CDR3 is TGTGCCAGCAGACAGGGTAGAAGCAATCAGCCCCAGCATTTT. Translation: CASRQGRSNQPQHF.

V is TRBV11-2 and J is TRBJ2-1; 7 bases line up with TRBD2. Germline CDR1 and CDR2: SGHAT and FQNNGV. The CDR3 covers 19 residues. Trimming removed 1 base from V and 6 bases from J; junction bases left unmatched: 18. Here the CDR3 reads CASSLGGGLAGLKSNEQFF. The CDR3 DNA follows: TGTGCCAGCAGCTTAGGTGGGGGTTTAGCGGGTTTAAAGAGCAATGAGCAGTTCTTC.

The gene calls are TRBV7-9 and TRBJ2-7; 8 nucleotides agree with TRBD2. Unmatched junction bases numbered 10, after V lost 5 bases and J lost 4 bases. Germline V gene lookup returns CDR1 SEHNR and CDR2 FQNEAQ (reference sequence). The CDR3 has 15 amino acids. CDR3 DNA sequence: TGTGCCAGCAGCCCCCCCGGGAGGGTGGAGTACGAGCAGTACTTC. It yields the protein CASSPPGRVEYEQYF.

V and J are TRBV9 and TRBJ2-7; D unclear. CDR3 length: 13 residues. The germline V and J ends were trimmed by 2 bases and 2 bases, with 8 bases remaining between them. In germline, CDR1 is SGDLS, CDR2 YYNGEE. The chain's CDR3 is CASSVSGPYEQYF. In nucleotides, the CDR3 is TGTGCCAGCAGCGTCAGTGGACCCTACGAGCAGTACTTC.

For the CDR3, the DNA is TGTGCCAGCAGCTTAGGGGGGCCGGGCACTGAAGCTTTCTTT. Protein product: CASSLGGPGTEAFF. The chain couples TRBV11-3 to TRBJ1-1; tentatively, D is TRBD1 (6 bases). The V and J ends lost 1 base and 4 bases respectively, with 10 bases between them. CDR1 and CDR2 from the germline V gene are SGHNT and YENEEA. The CDR3 spans 14 residues.

V is TRBV21-1 and J is TRBJ2-7; the table calls TRBD1, which could not be checked here. TRBV21-1 is an annotated pseudogene. The CDR3 has 11 amino acids. DNA for the CDR3: TGTGCCAGCAGAGAGGGGGACGAGCAGTACTTC. Translating gives CASREGDEQYF.

The chain combines TRBV4-1 with TRBJ1-2; D unresolved. Trimming took 0 bases from V and 7 from J, leaving 9 bases between them. Germline CDR1 MGHRA, CDR2 YSYEKL. CDR3 size: 13 residues. For the CDR3, the DNA is TGCGCCAGCAGCCAAGATTGGGATTTTGGCTACACCTTC. Its translation: CASSQDWDFGYTF.